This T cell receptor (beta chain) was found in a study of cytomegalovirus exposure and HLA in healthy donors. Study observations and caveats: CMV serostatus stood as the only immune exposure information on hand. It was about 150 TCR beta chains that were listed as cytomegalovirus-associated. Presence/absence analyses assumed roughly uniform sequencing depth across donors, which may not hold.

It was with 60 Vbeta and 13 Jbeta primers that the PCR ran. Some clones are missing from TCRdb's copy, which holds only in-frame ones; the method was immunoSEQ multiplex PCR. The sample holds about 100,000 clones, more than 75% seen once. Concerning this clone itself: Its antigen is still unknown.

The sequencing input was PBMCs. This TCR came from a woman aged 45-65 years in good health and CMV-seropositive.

The chain's CDR3 is CASSLGQSMNTEAFF. CDR3 DNA sequence: TGCGCCAGCAGCTTGGGACAGTCCATGAACACTGAAGCTTTCTTT. V usage is TRBV5-1 and J usage is TRBJ1-1; perhaps TRBD1 as D (5 bases). CDR1 and CDR2 (germline): SGHRS, YFSETQ. This CDR3 contains 15 residues. V was cut by 0 bases and J by 0 bases, with 9 bases left in between. The full variable domain, completed using reference TRBV5-1 and TRBJ1-1, is KAGVTQTPRYLIKTRGQQVTLSCSPISGHRSVSWYQQTPGQGLQFLFEYFSETQRNKGNFPGRFSGRQFSNSRSEMNVSTLELGDSALYLCASSLGQSMNTEAFFGQGTRLTVV.